This TCR beta chain was identified in a study of T cells in Graves' hyperthyroidism and ophthalmopathy. Losses at the gene ends were 1 base for V and 17 bases for J; bases not matched to a gene: 4. This CDR3 contains 11 residues. Per the germline V gene, CDR1 is MNHNS and CDR2 is SASEGT. Amplification of TCR beta CDR3 regions was performed using RNA transcripts as template. When the TCR CDR3 underwent first-round RT-PCR, the HTBI primer set was used. Each CDR3 protein gets one entry after TCRdb re-called the multiplex PCR reads with MiXCR. The sample shows around 370,000 distinct CDR3 sequences, under 20% of them seen only once. Orbital computed tomography and thyroid ultrasound, together with serum TRAb and thyroxine and clinical symptoms, were used for diagnoses. This clonotype was recorded a few times.

The sequenced sample consisted of blood. This sequence joins TRBV6-1 and TRBJ2-2; 7 bases fit TRBD1. The TCR comes from a man younger than 35 with Graves' ophthalmopathy. CDR3 in amino acids: CASSEVGQNFF. The CDR3 DNA reads as TGTGCCAGCAGTGAAGTGGGACAGAACTTTTTT.